These 3 T cell receptor beta chains were sequenced from one sample in a study of PD-L1 blockade in urothelial cancer. This sample's time point: pretreatment peripheral blood. The protocol was immunoSEQ multiplex PCR, while the TCRdb copy is restricted to in-frame clones and leaves out a portion. Found here are 90,000 or so clones, 90% of them singletons; the top ten hold around 1.7%. The source material was PBMCs, sampled around atezolizumab (anti-PD-L1) treatment. The receptors here all came from a man between 60 and 75 years old with urothelial cancer.

The chain carries TRBV6-1 and TRBJ1-2, with D unresolved. The CDR3 has 15 amino acids. Trimming left V 3 bases short and J 5 bases short, with 16 bases between. The germline CDR1 and CDR2 sequences are MNHNS and SASEGT. CDR3 sequence: CASSDVTSLRYGYTF. CDR3 nucleotides: TGTGCCAGCAGTGATGTGACAAGCCTAAGGTATGGCTACACCTTC.

The V call is TRBV19, the J call TRBJ2-1; D perhaps matches TRBD2 (6 bases). The CDR3 runs to 14 residues. Trimming took off 5 bases at V and 9 bases at J, with 17 bases between the two ends. Germline V gives CDR1 LNHDA, CDR2 SQIVND (reference sequence). CDR3 sequence: CASSLRLESAEQFF. The CDR3 bases are TGTGCCAGTAGTCTTAGACTAGAATCCGCTGAGCAGTTCTTC.

This rearrangement joins TRBV27 to TRBJ1-2, with D maybe TRBD1 (6 bases). V lost 2 bases, J lost 0 bases, and 16 bases lay in between. Germline CDR1 MNHEY, CDR2 SMNVEV (reference sequence). The CDR3 loop spans 17 amino acids. The CDR3 region is CASSLEVRQGTNYGYTF. The CDR3 region has the DNA TGTGCCAGCAGTTTAGAGGTGCGCCAGGGGACTAACTATGGCTACACCTTC.